A selection of T cell receptor beta chains follows, all from one sample in a study of beta chain features in type 1 diabetes. TCRdb keeps only in-frame clones here, not all; method: immunoSEQ multiplex PCR. The profile covers roughly 230,000 clones, with 7.5% to 10% appearing a single time and about 0.037% taken by the ten largest. Sequenced sample: naive CD4+ T cells from blood. The receptors come from a woman between 18 and 29 years old in good health. Each CDR3 is given with its conserved first and last residue. A D gene is named only where the DNA matches it firmly. Size tells how often a clone was seen (once, few, many) or the class of an expanded clone, and some rows leave it out.

TRBD1,TRBV19,TRBJ1-1,few,TGTGCCAGTAGTAGGGGACAGATGAACACTGAAGCTTTCTTT,CASSRGQMNTEAFF
-,TRBV19,TRBJ2-3,few,TGTGCCAGTAGCCCCCCGGGCACAGATACGCAGTATTTT,CASSPPGTDTQYF
-,TRBV18,TRBJ1-5,few,TGTGCCAGCTCACCAGGGGGAGGTGGGAACAATCAGCCCCAGCATTTT,CASSPGGGGNNQPQHF
-,TRBV7-9,TRBJ1-4,-,TGTGCCAGCAGCTTAGGCAGAACCCCAACTAATGAAAAACTGTTTTTT,CASSLGRTPTNEKLFF
-,TRBV4-1,TRBJ2-1,few,TGCGCCAGCAGCCAAACGGCGGGGATCTCCTACAATGAGCAGTTCTTC,CASSQTAGISYNEQFF
TRBD1,TRBV11-3,TRBJ2-1,-,TGTGCCAGCAGCTTAACAGGGGGCTCCTACAATGAGCAGTTCTTC,CASSLTGGSYNEQFF
-,TRBV19,TRBJ1-5,-,TGTGCCAGTAGTAAAACAGGGCAGCCCCAGCATTTT,CASSKTGQPQHF
-,TRBV25-1,TRBJ2-7,-,TGTGCCAGCGGCAAGCCCGGACAGACCTACGAGCAGTACTTC,CASGKPGQTYEQYF
-,TRBV4-1,TRBJ1-1,few,TGCGCCAGCAGCCAAGAGCCGAGAATGAACACTGAAGCTTTCTTT,CASSQEPRMNTEAFF
-,TRBV4-2,TRBJ2-1,few,TGTGCCAGCAGCCAAGATCCTAGCCCAAATGCCCTCTACAATGAGCAGTTCTTC,CASSQDPSPNALYNEQFF
TRBD1,TRBV18,TRBJ2-1,-,TGTGCCAGCTCACCAGAGGGGGCGATAGGGTACAATGAGCAGTTCTTC,CASSPEGAIGYNEQFF
-,TRBV5-4,TRBJ1-2,-,TGTGCCAGCAGCTTGGTTGGCAGGGTGAGCTATGGCTACACCTTC,CASSLVGRVSYGYTF
TRBD2,TRBV15,TRBJ2-3,-,TGTGCCACCAGCAGAAGCCTAGCGGGATACACAGATACGCAGTATTTT,CATSRSLAGYTDTQYF
TRBD1,TRBV28,TRBJ1-5,few,TGTGCCAGCAGTCCGGGACAGGGTTTGGGTCAGCCCCAGCATTTT,CASSPGQGLGQPQHF
TRBD1,TRBV5-6,TRBJ2-1,-,TGTGCCAGCAGCTTGAGGGACAGGTATCGAAATGAGCAGTTCTTC,CASSLRDRYRNEQFF
TRBD1,TRBV2,TRBJ1-5,-,TGTGCCAGCAGTCCGGACAGGTCCCGACAGCCCCAGCATTTT,CASSPDRSRQPQHF
-,TRBV15,TRBJ2-1,few,TGTGCCACCAGCAGAGATAGCCTAAGGGGGAATGAGCAGTTCTTC,CATSRDSLRGNEQFF
TRBD1,TRBV19,TRBJ2-3,-,TGTGCCAGTAGTATCCGACAGGGGAGCACAGATACGCAGTATTTT,CASSIRQGSTDTQYF
-,TRBV30,TRBJ1-1,-,TGTGCCTGGAGTGTTTCGGGGAATTTTAACACTGAAGCTTTCTTT,CAWSVSGNFNTEAFF
TRBD1,TRBV14,TRBJ2-7,few,TGTGCCAGCAGCCGCGGTCAGGGGGTCAACGAGCAGTACTTC,CASSRGQGVNEQYF
-,TRBV7-8,TRBJ1-1,-,TGTGCCAGCAGCCTAATGGCCGGAGCGACCAACACTGAAGCTTTCTTT,CASSLMAGATNTEAFF
TRBD1,TRBV10-3,TRBJ1-5,few,TGTGCCATCAGCCGGGACAGGGGGAATCAGCCCCAGCATTTT,CAISRDRGNQPQHF
TRBD1,TRBV5-4,TRBJ2-7,few,TGTGCCAGCAGCTCCCCCGGGACAGCAGTCGAGCAGTACTTC,CASSSPGTAVEQYF
-,TRBV10-3,TRBJ1-4,-,TGTGCCACCTCGAGCTTGCCCGCTGAAAAACTGTTTTTT,CATSSLPAEKLFF
TRBD1,TRBV5-1,TRBJ2-7,few,TGCGCCAGCAGCTTGGAGGGACAGGGTTACGAGCAGTACTTC,CASSLEGQGYEQYF
-,TRBV30,TRBJ1-2,-,TGTGCCTGGAGTGGGGCCTCGGGGGTTGGCTACACCTTC,CAWSGASGVGYTF
-,TRBV7-2,TRBJ2-7,-,TGTGCCAGCAGCCCGAGCTCCTACGAGCAGTACTTC,CASSPSSYEQYF
TRBD2,TRBV12-5,TRBJ2-1,few,TGTGCTAGTGGTTTGTATCTCGCGGGAGATTACAATGAGCAGTTCTTC,CASGLYLAGDYNEQFF
-,TRBV5-1,TRBJ1-6,few,TGCGCCAGCAGCTTGTTGCAGGGTGGGAATTCACCCCTCCACTTT,CASSLLQGGNSPLHF
-,TRBV7-7,TRBJ2-7,few,TGTGCTAGCAGCTTCGACAGGTTTAACGAGCAGTACTTC,CASSFDRFNEQYF
-,TRBV6-1,TRBJ1-2,few,TGTGCCAGCAGTAGGGACTACTATGGCTACACCTTC,CASSRDYYGYTF
-,TRBV7-9,TRBJ2-3,-,TGTGCCAGCAGCTTAGGTGTGGACAGAAACACAGATACGCAGTATTTT,CASSLGVDRNTDTQYF
-,TRBV13,TRBJ2-3,-,TGTGCCAGCAGCTTTGGCGGTAGCACAGATACGCAGTATTTT,CASSFGGSTDTQYF
-,TRBV7-6,TRBJ2-7,few,TGTGCCAGCAGCCAACTAGCCCCGAGCTCCTACGAGCAGTACTTC,CASSQLAPSSYEQYF
-,TRBV5-4,TRBJ2-1,-,TGTGCCAGCAGCTTGGGGAGGGGCGGGACTTTGTACAATGAGCAGTTCTTC,CASSLGRGGTLYNEQFF
-,TRBV5-1,TRBJ1-1,few,TGCGCCAGCAGCTTGGCCGCGGGGCTAGATACTGAAGCTTTCTTT,CASSLAAGLDTEAFF
TRBD1,TRBV7-9,TRBJ1-1,many,TGTGCCAGCAGCACCGGACAGGTCGTATCCTTT,CASSTGQVVSF
TRBD1,TRBV27,TRBJ1-2,few,TGTGCCAGCAGTTTTCTTAGAGGGACAGGTGCCAGCTATGGCTACACCTTC,CASSFLRGTGASYGYTF
-,TRBV18,TRBJ1-5,few,TGTGCCAGCTCCTACGTACGGGGGGTCGACAATCAGCCCCAGCATTTT,CASSYVRGVDNQPQHF
-,TRBV29-1,TRBJ1-1,few,TGCAGCGCAACACGGGTCGGGAACACTGAAGCTTTCTTT,CSATRVGNTEAFF
TRBD1,TRBV25-1,TRBJ1-4,-,TGTGCCAGCGCATCCGACAGGGTTGGCGAAAAACTGTTTTTT,CASASDRVGEKLFF
-,TRBV25-1,TRBJ1-1,-,TGTGCCAGCAGTGTCCAGGGGACTGAAGCTTTCTTT,CASSVQGTEAFF
TRBD1,TRBV27,TRBJ1-2,few,TGTGCCAGCAGACCGACAGGGAACTATGGCTACACCTTC,CASRPTGNYGYTF
-,TRBV7-9,TRBJ1-1,few,TGTGCCAGCAGCCCCCTCCAAGCCTGGAACACTGAAGCTTTCTTT,CASSPLQAWNTEAFF
TRBD1,TRBV5-1,TRBJ2-3,-,TGCGCCAGCAGCCTGCCGACAGGGGAGAGGTCAGATACGCAGTATTTT,CASSLPTGERSDTQYF
TRBD1,TRBV14,TRBJ2-5,few,TGTGCCAGCAGCCAAAAGAGGGAGACAGGGAGTAAGGAGACCCAGTACTTC,CASSQKRETGSKETQYF
TRBD2,TRBV9,TRBJ2-3,-,TGTGCCAGCAGCGTATTGGGCGGGGGGGCCCCAGATACGCAGTATTTT,CASSVLGGGAPDTQYF
-,TRBV5-1,TRBJ2-5,few,TGCGCCAGCAGCCCCCAGGGTTACCAAGAGACCCAGTACTTC,CASSPQGYQETQYF
-,TRBV6-5,TRBJ2-7,few,TGTGCCAGCAGGTCCCTCTTGCGGGGCCCCTACGAGCAGTACTTC,CASRSLLRGPYEQYF
TRBD1,TRBV29-1,TRBJ2-6,many,TGCAGCGTTGCGACAGGGAACTCTGGGGCCAACGTCCTGACTTTC,CSVATGNSGANVLTF
TRBD1,TRBV30,TRBJ1-2,-,TGTGCCTGGAGGACAGGGGGAAACTATGGCTACACCTTC,CAWRTGGNYGYTF
-,TRBV19,TRBJ2-7,-,TGTGCCAGTAGCGAACAGGGCTTCTACGAGCAGTACTTC,CASSEQGFYEQYF
-,TRBV2,TRBJ2-7,-,TGTGCCAGCAGTGAGCTGGGCAGTAACTACGAGCAGTACTTC,CASSELGSNYEQYF
-,TRBV11-2,TRBJ2-3,few,TGTGCCAGCAGCCAAAATTCGGCCTCATCCAGTCCGGGTTGGTATACGCAGTATTTT,CASSQNSASSSPGWYTQYF
-,TRBV5-1,TRBJ2-1,few,TGCGCCAGCAGTACACCTACAGGGCACAATGAGCAGTTCTTC,CASSTPTGHNEQFF
TRBD2,TRBV7-9,TRBJ2-2,few,TGTGCCAGCAGCAAGCGGGAGACCACCGGGGAGCTGTTTTTT,CASSKRETTGELFF
-,TRBV5-1,TRBJ1-4,-,TGCGCCAGCAGCTTGGCCGGGAGTGAAAAACTGTTTTTT,CASSLAGSEKLFF
-,TRBV19,TRBJ1-5,few,TGTGCCAGTAGTGGAGGTGGGGGGGATCCTACGCCCCAGCATTTT,CASSGGGGDPTPQHF